The subject of this entry is one T cell receptor beta chain. What antigen it recognizes has not been identified. Base qualities are not provided; no much larger clone lies one nucleotide away. The library was produced with 5' RACE. Sequenced using an Illumina HiSeq 2500. A second roughly 6 to 11 cycle PCR used a sample-barcoded 5' primer and a J-beta primer mix. Each TCR beta cDNA molecule received a unique molecular identifier from a template-switch 5' adaptor carrying 12 random nucleotides. Each sample yielded at least 2.5 million CDR3-containing paired-end reads. First-strand cDNA synthesis was performed from all RNA using the Mint cDNA synthesis kit, with priming by a TRBC-specific oligonucleotide. All cDNA was treated with uracil-DNA glycosylase and then went through a first 18-cycle PCR with the universal primers M1SS and BC2_uni_R. Under the source paper's analysis protocol: Each sample was normalized by randomly selecting 1 million high-quality reads, each carrying a distinct molecular identifier. Reads with shared molecular identifiers were discarded instead of being binned into consensus sequences. MiTCR, with a Q25 quality threshold and the strictest error-elimination algorithm, was used for CDR3 identification, clonotype clustering and error correction. A nonparametric unseen species model with Euler transformation was used to estimate a lower bound on total TCR beta diversity. TCRdb handled the public reads itself, with Q25 trimming in fastp and clone calling in MiXCR, and kept productive beta chains. Rows with one shared CDR3 protein collapse into an entry with the most common genes and DNA. TCRdb's processing, not the authors' own work, is the source of the V and J calls. The sample includes roughly 700,000 distinct CDR3 sequences, with 49% observed a single time. Clones ranked in the top ten supply under 35% of the sample.

The entry originates in a study of blood T cells in healthy people across ages (dated by TCRdb to 2014 to 2015). As for the study more broadly: Template switching captured roughly one uniquely barcoded TCR beta cDNA molecule per two T cells in model experiments. The study analyzed two additional independent replicas of 1 million unique cDNA reads from the same blood draw for two donors, one aged 18 to 30 and one aged 80 or older. To avoid experimental bias, donors of different ages were randomly spread across the sequencing lanes. Four age groups were formed from the donors: young (average approximately 16 years), middle-aged (roughly 38), aged (about 62) and long-lived (82). To track age-related changes in TCR beta repertoire diversity, the study relied on deep sequencing normalized with unique cDNA molecular identifiers.

The junction shows trimming of 0 bases on V and 4 bases on J, plus 11 bases between the germline ends. Spanning cysteine to phenylalanine, the CDR3 consists of 15 amino acids. The DNA shown is the 45-base CDR3, in frame from base 1. Based on the germline V gene, the CDR1 and CDR2 sequences are SGDLS and YYNGEE. The donors were roughly 40 Caucasian individuals from Russia, aged roughly 6 to 100 years, who were systemically healthy. Each donor gave ten milliliters of peripheral blood, drawn into EDTA-treated Vacutainer tubes. Ficoll-Paque density-gradient centrifugation was used to isolate PBMCs, with at least 7 million per sample. Trizol reagent was used to extract total RNA from the PBMCs, yielding at least 6 micrograms per sample. For every donor, flow cytometry on a PBMC aliquot measured the percentage of naive CD45RAhigh/CD27high T cells. What the authors observed across the whole study: Estimates of total diversity from one million sequenced T cells were regarded as lower bounds and underestimates. Observed TCR beta diversity per million T cells fell roughly linearly with age, and a significant reduction was already apparent by age around 40. Donor CMV infection status was unknown, potentially confounding age-related changes in expanded clonotypes. There was a strong correlation between observed TCR beta diversity and the percentage of naive T cells measured by flow cytometry. Because profiling used bulk unsorted PBMCs, naive and antigen-experienced compartments could not be compared conclusively. Compared with the aged group, the long-lived group had more naive CD4+ T cells, fewer expanded clones and increased TCR diversity, suggesting age selection.

This sequence uses TRBV9 and TRBJ1-5; TRBD1 could be the D gene, as 5 bases match. The clonotype originates from a woman in her sixties in good health. Material for sequencing was blood. CDR3 region: CASSVGGAGNQPQHF. In nucleotide form, the sequence is TGTGCCAGCAGCGTAGGTGGGGCAGGGAATCAGCCCCAGCATTTT.